The entry below describes one T cell receptor (beta chain). A single record per CDR3 protein comes from TCRdb applying MiXCR to the RACE reads. The sample carries some 180,000 distinct CDR3 sequences, about 20% recorded once. The length of the CDR3 is 14 residues. V was trimmed by 9 bases and J by 8 bases, leaving 19 bases between them. The germline gives CDR1 LGHNT, CDR2 FRNRAP. The source of the sample is a study of human T cells and chemical hapten exposure. The time point denotes: patch test 1, 2 weeks after DPC sensitization. As for treatment: therapeutic diphenylcyclopropenone sensitization with weekly scalp DPC.

The sample consisted of whole blood, taken in connection with sensitization to the hapten diphenylcyclopropenone (DPC). This rearrangement joins TRBV12-5 to TRBJ2-2; maybe TRBD1 (6 bases). This sequence originates from a woman aged 50 to 65 with alopecia areata. Some clones in this sample may be carry-over from other donors' samples. The CDR3 spells CASQGQGYRGELFF. The CDR3 bases are TGTGCTAGCCAAGGGCAGGGGTATCGGGGGGAGCTGTTTTTT. Full variable domain (missing parts from reference TRBV12-5 and TRBJ2-2): DARVTQTPRHKVTEMGQEVTMRCQPILGHNTVFWYRQTMMQGLELLAYFRNRAPLDDSGMPKDRFSAEMPDATLATLKIQPSEPRDSAVYFCASQGQGYRGELFFGEGSRLTVL.